Listed here are 27 T cell receptor beta chains from one sample, sequenced in a study of blood T cell repertoires in COVID-19. The table came from immunoSEQ multiplex PCR; TCRdb's copy has only in-frame clones and leaves some out. The table shows about 320,000 clones, with more than 80% occurring only once. The sequencing input was peripheral blood. The receptors come from a man aged 18 to 35 who had recovered from COVID-19.

The chain employs TRBV6-5 and TRBJ2-3; D remains ambiguous. V was shortened by 6 bases and J by 3 bases, with 13 bases between the two germline ends. The CDR3 is 14 residues long. Germline V gene data show CDR1 as MNHEY and CDR2 as SVGAGI. The CDR3 is CASSPQPGTDTQYF. The CDR3 bases are TGTGCCAGCAGCCCCCAACCCGGTACAGATACGCAGTATTTT.

This clone turned up a few times. The sample contains more than one DNA sequence encoding this CDR3. The rearrangement links TRBV12-3 or TRBV12-4 to TRBJ1-1, with D maybe TRBD1 (6 bases). CDR3 length: 13 amino acids. The V end lost 3 bases, the J end lost 1 base, and 6 bases lay between the germline ends. The CDR3 sequence: CASSLTGNTEAFF. The CDR3 DNA reads TGTGCCAGCAGTTTGACAGGGAACACTGAAGCTTTCTTT.

J is TRBJ2-7 and V is TRBV10-3; no firm D call. Germline V gives CDR1 ENHRY, CDR2 SYGVKD. The CDR3 is 14 amino acids. V was cut by 4 bases and J by 5 bases, with 15 bases left in between. This chain's CDR3 is CAISANSGGDEQYF. Here the CDR3 DNA reads TGTGCCATCAGTGCAAACAGTGGTGGCGACGAGCAGTACTTC.

V usage is TRBV6-5 and J usage is TRBJ2-1, with 12 positions matching TRBD2. The V gene end was trimmed by 6 bases and the J gene end by 5 bases; junction bases not matched to a gene: 5. In germline, CDR1 is MNHEY, CDR2 SVGAGI. The CDR3 loop spans 15 amino acids. The chain's CDR3 is CASRTSGGPNNEQFF. The CDR3 DNA is TGTGCCAGCAGAACTAGCGGGGGGCCTAACAATGAGCAGTTCTTC.

Notes on this clone: One end of the junction is discordant with germline, which a read error may explain. V is TRBV4-3 and J is TRBJ1-1, with a tentative D call TRBD1 (5 bases). The CDR3 contains 14 residues. Germline loops: CDR1 LGHNA, CDR2 YSLEER. DNA of the CDR3: TGCGCCAGCAGCGAAGAAGGGGCCGGCACTGAAGCTTTCTTT. It translates to CASSEEGAGTEAFF.

J is TRBJ2-1 and V is TRBV7-3; 9 bases fit TRBD1. Germline values: CDR1 SGHTA, CDR2 FQGTGA. V gave up 2 bases and J gave up 6 bases; unmatched junction bases: 2. The CDR3 runs to 14 residues. CDR3 region: CASSLGTGSNEQFF. For the CDR3, the DNA is TGTGCCAGCAGCTTAGGGACAGGGAGCAATGAGCAGTTCTTC.

The genes are TRBV5-1 and TRBJ1-2; D call uncertain. V was cut by 5 bases and J by 3 bases, with 14 bases left in between. The CDR3 consists of 14 residues. Germline assignment: CDR1 SGHRS and CDR2 YFSETQ. CDR3 sequence: CASSPQPGDYGYTF. The CDR3 DNA reads TGCGCCAGCAGTCCACAACCGGGAGACTATGGCTACACCTTC.

This clone has a handful of counts. V usage is TRBV9 and J usage is TRBJ1-6; the D gene is possibly TRBD1 (5 bases). Looked up from germline, CDR1 is SGDLS and CDR2 is YYNGEE. The CDR3 contains 14 residues. Trimming removed 0 bases from V and 8 bases from J, with 9 bases in between. The CDR3 DNA sequence: TGTGCCAGCAGCGTAGAAAGGGGCGATTCACCCCTCCACTTT. This translates into CASSVERGDSPLHF.

V gene TRBV18 combines with J gene TRBJ2-5, with a possible D match to TRBD2 (6 bases). The V gene lost 1 base and the J gene lost 2 bases, with 14 bases spanning the gap. The germline CDR1 and CDR2 sequences are KGHSH and LQKENI. The CDR3 totals 16 residues. This CDR3 reads CASSPRSGTEQETQYF. In nucleotides, the CDR3 is TGTGCCAGCTCACCACGGAGTGGGACTGAACAAGAGACCCAGTACTTC.

This clone has only a few counts. The gene calls are TRBV5-1 and TRBJ2-5; D not certain. Germline lookup yields CDR1 SGHRS and CDR2 YFSETQ. The CDR3 sequence is 14 residues long. V lost 0 bases and J lost 2, with 8 bases in between. The CDR3, as DNA: TGCGCCAGCAGCTTGGATACCGGGCAAGAGACCCAGTACTTC. It translates to CASSLDTGQETQYF.

V is TRBV30 and J is TRBJ1-1; 9 bases agree with TRBD1. Germline CDR1 is GTSNPN and CDR2 is SVGIG (reference sequence). Losses at the gene ends were 2 bases for V and 5 bases for J; bases not matched to a gene: 6. CDR3 length: 14 residues. CDR3 DNA sequence: TGTGCCTGGAGTCGGACAGGGGAAGGAACTGAAGCTTTCTTT. Translated: CAWSRTGEGTEAFF. The entire variable domain, with the rest obtained from reference TRBV30 and TRBJ1-1, is as follows: SQTIHQWPATLVQPVGSPLSLECTVEGTSNPNLYWYRQAAGRGLQLLFYSVGIGQISSEVPQNLSASRPQDRQFILSSKKLLLSDSGFYLCAWSRTGEGTEAFFGQGTRLTVV.

This clone was seen once. The gene calls are TRBV18 and TRBJ1-5; a possible D gene is TRBD1 (6 bases). The V end was cut by 4 bases, the J end by 4 bases, with 11 bases between. CDR3 size: 14 residues. Germline CDR1 KGHSH, CDR2 LQKENI. The CDR3 DNA reads as TGTGCCAGCTCACACCAGGGGTCGAATCAGCCCCAGCATTTT. Residues: CASSHQGSNQPQHF.

The rearrangement links TRBV7-9 to TRBJ1-2; 7 bases are a match to TRBD1. CDR3 length equals 15 residues. J lost 2 bases, V lost 5 bases, and 8 bases had no gene match. CDR1 SEHNR and CDR2 FQNEAQ come from the germline V gene (reference sequence). This CDR3 reads CASSKPDRANYGYTF. The CDR3 bases are TGTGCCAGCAGCAAACCCGACAGGGCGAACTATGGCTACACCTTC.

The J gene is TRBJ1-1, the V gene TRBV4-1, with TRBD1 identical over 8 bases. Per the germline V gene, CDR1 is MGHRA and CDR2 is YSYEKL. With 4 bases clipped from V and 1 base from J, the junction kept 5 bases outside the gene matches. This CDR3 contains 15 residues. The CDR3, as DNA: TGCGCCAGCAGCCGAGCCGGGACAGGGAACACTGAAGCTTTCTTT. This gives the protein CASSRAGTGNTEAFF.

This chain connects TRBV7-2 to TRBJ1-2; TRBD1 might be the D (6 bases). The germline CDR1 and CDR2 sequences are SGHTA and FQGNSA. Trimming pared 6 bases from V and 8 bases from J, leaving 19 bases between. CDR3 length equals 14 residues. The CDR3 reads CASSSSTGLRGYTF. CDR3 sequence (DNA): TGTGCCAGCAGTTCGAGTACAGGGCTGCGGGGCTACACCTTC.

This clone occurred once. This chain uses TRBV11-2 with TRBJ2-1; 9 bases line up with TRBD2. Germline loops: CDR1 SGHAT, CDR2 FQNNGV. J was trimmed by 5 bases and V by 4 bases; bases with no gene match: 9. The CDR3 is 16 amino acids. CDR3 coding DNA: TGTGCCAGCAGCTCCCGGACGGCGGGGGGGAACAATGAGCAGTTCTTC. Translation gives CASSSRTAGGNNEQFF.

This rearrangement joins TRBV10-3 to TRBJ2-1, with no clear D. The CDR3 length is 13 residues. Between the trimmed V and J ends, which lost 3 bases and 4 bases, there was a span of 7 bases. Germline V gene sequence: CDR1 ENHRY, CDR2 SYGVKD. CDR3 region: CAISDSRYNEQFF. The CDR3 DNA reads as TGTGCCATCAGTGATAGCCGTTACAATGAGCAGTTCTTC.

The rearrangement joins TRBV2 to TRBJ1-5, with D uncertain. The V gene's germline CDR1 is SNHLY and CDR2 FYNNEI. V dropped 2 bases and J dropped 4 bases, with 9 bases sitting between them. This CDR3 contains 14 residues. As DNA, the CDR3 is TGTGCCAGCAGTGAATTGTCAGATAATCAGCCCCAGCATTTT. Translating gives CASSELSDNQPQHF.

The chain carries TRBV6-2 or TRBV6-3 and TRBJ1-5; D perhaps matches TRBD1 (6 bases). The length of the CDR3 is 14 residues. Trimming left V 2 bases short and J 2 bases short, with 7 bases between. The germline V gene encodes CDR1 MNHEY and CDR2 SVGEGT. The CDR3 protein is CASSYAGGNQPQHF. The CDR3 DNA sequence: TGTGCCAGCAGTTACGCAGGGGGCAATCAGCCCCAGCATTTT.

This sequence joins TRBV27 and TRBJ2-7, with TRBD1 as a possible D gene (6 bases). Trimming took off 11 bases at V and 2 bases at J, with 19 bases between the two ends. CDR1 and CDR2 from the germline V gene are MNHEY and SMNVEV (reference sequence). This CDR3 has 14 residues. CDR3 nucleotides: TGTGCCTGTGCCCGGACAGTCCTCGCCTACGAGCAGTACTTC. It yields the protein CACARTVLAYEQYF.

The chain links TRBV25-1 to TRBJ2-5; TRBD1 agrees at 9 bases. Germline-derived CDR1 and CDR2 are MGHDK and SYGVNS. Germline trimming cut 7 bases from V and 5 bases from J; bases unmatched to any gene: 11. The CDR3 runs to 15 residues. This chain's CDR3 is CASTPRTGDGETQYF. The CDR3 DNA reads as TGTGCCAGCACCCCTCGGACAGGGGACGGTGAGACCCAGTACTTC. The whole variable domain, remainder taken from reference TRBV25-1 and TRBJ2-5, is EADIYQTPRYLVIGTGKKITLECSQTMGHDKMYWYQQDPGMELHLIHYSYGVNSTEKGDLSSESTVSRIRTEHFPLTLESARPSHTSQYLCASTPRTGDGETQYFGPGTRLLVL.

The chain recombines TRBV10-3 with TRBJ1-3, with D perhaps TRBD1 (5 bases). V was shortened by 7 bases and J by 3 bases, with 22 bases between the two germline ends. Germline-derived CDR1 and CDR2 are ENHRY and SYGVKD. The CDR3 contains 17 residues. The CDR3 here is CAIIRAAPGDVGNTIYF. CDR3 DNA: TGTGCCATCATCAGGGCGGCTCCGGGCGACGTTGGAAACACCATATATTTT.

The CDR3 region is CASGSEANTEAFF. The CDR3 bases are TGTGCCAGCGGTTCAGAGGCTAACACTGAAGCTTTCTTT. The chain is built from TRBV2 and TRBJ1-1; D gene unclear. Germline assignment: CDR1 SNHLY and CDR2 FYNNEI. V shed 8 bases and J shed 2 bases, with 12 bases lying between them. The CDR3 is 13 amino acids. The full variable domain, in which reference TRBV2 and TRBJ1-1 provide the parts outside the CDR3, is EPEVTQTPSHQVTQMGQEVILRCVPISNHLYFYWYRQILGQKVEFLVSFYNNEISEKSEIFDDQFSVERPDGSNFTLKIRSTKLEDSAMYFCASGSEANTEAFFGQGTRLTVV.

J is TRBJ2-7 and V is TRBV5-8; 8 bases fit TRBD1. V shed 4 bases, J shed 3 bases, and the junction held 12 bases outside the gene matches. Germline V CDR1 and CDR2: SGHTS, YDEGEE. This CDR3 comprises 16 residues. Here the CDR3 reads CASSEPGTGNLYEQYF. The CDR3 DNA sequence: TGTGCCAGCAGCGAACCCGGGACAGGTAACCTCTACGAGCAGTACTTC.

J is TRBJ2-7 and V is TRBV27, with TRBD2 matching over 11 bases. This CDR3 comprises 15 residues. The germline V gene has CDR1 MNHEY and CDR2 SMNVEV (reference sequence). Germline trimming cut 2 bases from V and 3 bases from J; bases unmatched to any gene: 3. The CDR3, as DNA: TGTGCCAGCAGTTTAAAGGGACTAGCGGTCTACGAGCAGTACTTC. Amino acids: CASSLKGLAVYEQYF.

This chain links TRBV10-3 with TRBJ2-1; D perhaps matches TRBD2 (6 bases). The germline V and J ends were trimmed by 0 bases and 4 bases, with 10 bases remaining between them. The CDR3 is made up of 15 amino acids. Germline CDR1 and CDR2: ENHRY and SYGVKD. The CDR3, as DNA: TGTGCCATCAGTGAGTCGGAACGGGGGTACAATGAGCAGTTCTTC. Translating gives CAISESERGYNEQFF.

This chain connects TRBV12-2 to TRBJ2-1; the D call in the table, TRBD1, was not verified against the DNA. TRBV12-2 is designated a pseudogene. There are 16 residues in the CDR3. The CDR3, as DNA: TGTGCAAGTCGCTTACATTCACCAGGGGTATGCAATGAGCAGTTCTTC. Protein sequence: CASRLHSPGVCNEQFF.